The sequence of this T cell receptor beta chain was determined in a study of blood T cell repertoires in COVID-19 (dated by TCRdb to 2018 to 2021). For the study in its entirety: Collaborator samples came from the United States, Italy and Spain and covered acute and convalescent phases of COVID-19. The prospective study material was composed of cDNA or gDNA derived from T cells, B-cell-depleted T cells, or PBMCs. Subjects who had been exposed to COVID-19, were actively infected with it, or had recovered from it provided the deeply sampled blood TCRbeta repertoires that made up the dataset. The repertoires were released in a freely available public database meant as a resource for research on the immune response to SARS-CoV-2. Samples came from the ongoing ImmuneRACE study (first 160 participants) plus 1,254 subjects from 6 global collaborators. The sample metadata nearly always contained a de-identified subject ID, COVID-19 status, age in years and sex. Where HLA class I and class II types were available, the types were taken from metadata supplied by the sample provider, not from assay-based typing.

Study-wide findings and limitations: Clinical and demographic metadata were provided uncurated, with the amount varying by source and participant.

The immunoSEQ Assay, a bias-controlled multiplex PCR, was used to amplify TCRbeta CDR3 regions from genomic DNA. In the source study's methods: Nucleated cell counts per sample were estimated from amplification of reference gene primers within the assay. Sequence reads were collapsed and filtered to measure the absolute abundance of every unique TCRbeta CDR3 rearrangement. For each sample, productive Simpson clonality was calculated as the square root of Simpson's diversity index over productive rearrangements. TCRdb took this table from immuneACCESS and kept in-frame rearrangements with V and J called. Such tables lack part of the clones; where checked against another copy, unresolved V genes explain under half of the gap, and the rest is unexplained. V, J and clone size reflect that table, while D and trimming were determined from the DNA. The sample yields about 300,000 clones; roughly 92% were counted once. The top ten clonotypes cover 2.2% of the sample.

Counted from cysteine to phenylalanine, this CDR3 has 14 amino acids. Only the CDR3 portion is preserved as DNA: 42 bases, with reading frame beginning at the first base. Based on the germline V gene (reference sequence), the CDR1 and CDR2 sequences are GTSNPN and SVGIG. V is reduced by 0 bases and J by 1 base, leaving a spacing of 9 bases between them. At one collaborating source in Seattle, patients were enrolled during active infection and were followed longitudinally through the course of disease. Each collaborating institution followed its own protocols to collect whole blood in K2EDTA tubes. For TCRbeta analysis, collaborator samples were shipped as frozen whole blood, as isolated PBMCs, or as DNA extracted from either sample type. As regards this clone: The antigen it binds to is not known. Qualities for individual bases were not recorded, and no much larger clone is one base off.

This TCR came from a woman in her 30s with COVID-19, enrolled during active disease. The sequencing input was peripheral blood. The chain is encoded by TRBV30 joined to TRBJ1-1; too little of a D gene remains to name it. The CDR3 region has the sequence CAWSVPSRNTEAFF. The DNA sequence is given as TGTGCCTGGAGTGTACCGAGCCGGAACACTGAAGCTTTCTTT.